This T cell receptor beta chain comes out of a study of blood T cell repertoires in COVID-19 (dated by TCRdb to about 2020). About the full investigation: For ImmuneRACE Cohort 3, a participant was defined as recovered based on two consecutive negative NP/OP PCR tests, clearance by a healthcare professional, or resolution of symptoms. Samples covering the acute and convalescent phases of COVID-19 were provided by collaborators in the United States, Italy and Spain. The material from the prospective study consisted of cDNA or gDNA derived from T cells, B-cell-depleted T cells, or PBMCs. The dataset comprised deeply sampled blood TCRbeta repertoires from subjects exposed to, actively infected with, or recovered from COVID-19. The repertoires were made available in a free public database intended to serve as a resource for research on the immune response to SARS-CoV-2. Samples came from the ongoing ImmuneRACE study (first 160 participants) plus 1,254 subjects from 6 global collaborators. Sample metadata almost always included a de-identified subject ID, COVID-19 status, age in years and sex. Where available, HLA class I and class II types were taken from metadata supplied by the sample provider and were not determined by assay-based typing. Beyond this particular receptor, the publication reports: The quantity of clinical and demographic metadata differed by source and by participant and was supplied without curation.

Trimmed from V: 7 bases; trimmed from J: 4 bases; junction bases lacking a gene match: 10. CDR1 and CDR2, looked up from the germline V gene, are MDHEN and SYDVKM. The cysteine opens and the phenylalanine closes a CDR3 of 14 amino acids. Here the CDR3 DNA is all that survives: 42 bases in frame from base 1. The immunoSEQ Assay, a bias-controlled multiplex PCR, was used to amplify TCRbeta CDR3 regions from genomic DNA. The authors processed their data as follows. Within the assay, amplification of reference gene primers was used to estimate how many nucleated cells each sample contained. Sequence reads were collapsed and filtered to measure the absolute abundance of every unique TCRbeta CDR3 rearrangement. Productive Simpson clonality was computed per sample as the square root of Simpson's diversity index over productive rearrangements. TCRdb's version of the immuneACCESS table is confined to in-frame rearrangements and falls short of the full clone set. An unresolved V gene accounts for under half of the shortfall where checked; the remainder is of unknown origin. V, J and clone size are taken as reported in that table, and D and trimming were inferred from the DNA itself. This sample comprises 250,000 to 300,000 clones, 70% to 90% of them detected only once. The ten top clones hold around 2% of the sample.

On this clone: Its antigen remains undetermined. The sample holds no much larger clone one base away, and base qualities are not on file.

Enrolling through a virtual design, the prospective study's participants ranged in age from about 18 to 89 years and lived across about two dozen United States geographic areas. To assign participants to cohorts, the prospective study relied on clinical history that participants themselves reported in a screening survey and a study questionnaire. In the prospective study, whole blood, serum and a nasopharyngeal or oropharyngeal swab were collected from each participant by mobile phlebotomists. Participants in the prospective study had the option to provide additional blood draws and questionnaires over a 2-month period. Before DNA extraction, blood samples from the prospective study were shipped at room temperature or frozen.

This receptor was identified in a woman aged 55 to 70 in a cohort exposed to, infected with or recovered from COVID-19 (not recorded which). The rearranged segments are TRBV28 and TRBJ2-7; 7 middle bases align to TRBD1. The sequenced sample consisted of PBMCs or T cells enriched from blood (not recorded which). The nucleotide sequence reads TGTGCCAGCACGTTAAACAGGGGAGATTACGAGCAGTACTTC. This codes for CASTLNRGDYEQYF.